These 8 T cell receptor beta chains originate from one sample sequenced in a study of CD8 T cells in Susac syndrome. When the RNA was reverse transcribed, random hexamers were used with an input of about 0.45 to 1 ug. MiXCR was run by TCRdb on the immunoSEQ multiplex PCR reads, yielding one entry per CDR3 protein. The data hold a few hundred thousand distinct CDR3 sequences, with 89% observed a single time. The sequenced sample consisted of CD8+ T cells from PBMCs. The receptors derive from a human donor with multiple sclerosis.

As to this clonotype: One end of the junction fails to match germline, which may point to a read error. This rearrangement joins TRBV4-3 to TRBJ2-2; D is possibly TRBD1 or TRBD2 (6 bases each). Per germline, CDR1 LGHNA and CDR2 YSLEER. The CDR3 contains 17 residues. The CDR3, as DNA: TGCGCCAGCAGCCAAGAGACGTCGGGGGCGAACGCCGGGGAGCTGTTTTTT. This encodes CASSQETSGANAGELFF.

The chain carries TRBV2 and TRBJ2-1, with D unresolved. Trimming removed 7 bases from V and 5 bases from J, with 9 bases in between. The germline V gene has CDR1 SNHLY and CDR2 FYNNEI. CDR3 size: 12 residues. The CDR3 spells CASMRRNNEQFF. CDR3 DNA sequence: TGTGCCAGCATGAGACGGAACAATGAGCAGTTCTTC.

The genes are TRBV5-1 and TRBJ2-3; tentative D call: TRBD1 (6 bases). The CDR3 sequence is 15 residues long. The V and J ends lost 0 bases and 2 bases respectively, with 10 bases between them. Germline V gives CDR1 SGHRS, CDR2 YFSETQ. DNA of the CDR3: TGCGCCAGCAGCTTGGCCAGGGGACCCACAGATACGCAGTATTTT. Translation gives CASSLARGPTDTQYF.

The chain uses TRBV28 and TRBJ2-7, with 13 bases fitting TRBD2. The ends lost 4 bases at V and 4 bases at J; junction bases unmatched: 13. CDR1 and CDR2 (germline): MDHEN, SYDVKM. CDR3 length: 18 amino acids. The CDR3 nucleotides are TGTGCCAGCAGTTGGTATGGTGGGACTAGCGGGATGTGGTACGAGCAGTACTTC. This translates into CASSWYGGTSGMWYEQYF.

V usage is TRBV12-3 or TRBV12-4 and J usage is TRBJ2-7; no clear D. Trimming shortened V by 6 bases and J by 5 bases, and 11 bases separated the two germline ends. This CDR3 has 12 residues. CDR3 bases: TGTGCCAGCAGCCCCACCCCGAACGAGCAGTACTTC. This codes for CASSPTPNEQYF.

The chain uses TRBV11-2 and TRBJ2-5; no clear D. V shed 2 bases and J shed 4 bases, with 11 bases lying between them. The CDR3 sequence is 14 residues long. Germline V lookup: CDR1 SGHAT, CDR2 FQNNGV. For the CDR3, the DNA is TGTGCCAGCAGCTTAATTACACCAGCAGAGACCCAGTACTTC. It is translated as CASSLITPAETQYF. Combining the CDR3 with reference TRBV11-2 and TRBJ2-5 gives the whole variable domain EAGVAQSPRYKIIEKRQSVAFWCNPISGHATLYWYQQILGQGPKLLIQFQNNGVVDDSQLPKDRFSAERLKGVDSTLKIQPAKLEDSAVYLCASSLITPAETQYFGPGTRLLVL.

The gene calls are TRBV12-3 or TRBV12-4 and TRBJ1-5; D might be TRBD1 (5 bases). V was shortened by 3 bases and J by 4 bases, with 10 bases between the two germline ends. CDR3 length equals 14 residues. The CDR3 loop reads CASSFEGFNQPQHF. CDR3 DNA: TGTGCCAGCAGTTTCGAGGGGTTTAATCAGCCCCAGCATTTT.

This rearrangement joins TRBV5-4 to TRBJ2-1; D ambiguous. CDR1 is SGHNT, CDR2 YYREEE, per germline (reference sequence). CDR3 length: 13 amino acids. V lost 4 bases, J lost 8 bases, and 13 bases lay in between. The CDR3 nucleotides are TGTGCCAGCAGCCGTGGCGTGGGCTATGAGCAGTTCTTC. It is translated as CASSRGVGYEQFF.